These 32 T cell receptor beta chains share one sample of origin, sequenced in a study of cytomegalovirus exposure and HLA in healthy donors. Primers for the PCR totalled 60 Vbeta and 13 Jbeta. Clones were sequenced by immunoSEQ multiplex PCR, and TCRdb holds only the in-frame ones, with some missing. The table has approximately 150,000 clones, approximately 67% seen once; the top ten hold 4% to 5.5%. Input material: PBMCs. These receptors all come from a young woman in good health and CMV-seropositive.

This clone appeared once. CDR3 amino acids: CASSAPGGTHTLHYGYTF. As DNA, the CDR3 is TGTGCCAGCAGCGCGCCCGGGGGGACCCATACCCTCCACTATGGCTACACCTTC. The chain employs TRBV5-6 and TRBJ1-2; D is possibly TRBD1 (5 bases). The CDR3 covers 18 residues. V was pared by 4 bases and J by 3 bases, with 25 bases between. Per the germline V gene, CDR1 is SGHDT and CDR2 is YYEEEE.

The J gene is TRBJ2-5, the V gene TRBV29-1; possibly TRBD1 for D (6 bases). V was trimmed by 1 base and J by 5 bases, leaving 14 bases between them. Germline CDR1 reads SQVTM; CDR2 reads ANQGSEA. This CDR3 is built from 14 residues. Here the CDR3 DNA reads TGCAGCGTTGAAGCGGTACAGGGTAGGGAGACCCAGTACTTC. Residues: CSVEAVQGRETQYF.

The chain employs TRBV9 and TRBJ2-5; TRBD1 matches 9 bases. The DNA end favors TRBJ2-7, so the J call may be wrong. The CDR3 runs 15 residues. Germline values: CDR1 SGDLS, CDR2 YYNGEE. The CDR3 DNA sequence: TGTGCCAGCAGCGTAGGGTACAGGGGGCCCTACGAGCAGTACTTC. Its protein product is CASSVGYRGPYEQYF.

V and J are TRBV14 and TRBJ2-3; D possibly corresponds to TRBD2 (6 bases). The V gene lost 4 bases and the J gene lost 5 bases, with 13 bases spanning the gap. Looked up from germline, CDR1 is SGHDN and CDR2 is FVKESK. The CDR3 is made up of 14 amino acids. The CDR3 here is CASSRDSLLDTQYF. The CDR3 DNA sequence: TGTGCCAGCAGCCGGGACTCTCTTTTAGATACGCAGTATTTT.

V usage is TRBV6-5 and J usage is TRBJ1-5; D gene uncertain. CDR1 is MNHEY, CDR2 SVGAGI, per germline. Trimming removed 4 bases from V and 5 bases from J, with 12 bases in between. The CDR3 loop spans 14 amino acids. CDR3 sequence reads: CASSSGDTHQPQHF. The CDR3 nucleotides are TGTGCCAGCAGTTCGGGAGACACCCATCAGCCCCAGCATTTT.

V is TRBV6-4 and J is TRBJ2-3, with D uncertain. The germline CDR1 and CDR2 sequences are MRHNA and SNTAGT. The CDR3 runs to 13 residues. V was pared by 0 bases and J by 3 bases, with 4 bases between. CDR3 in DNA: TGTGCCAGCAGTGACTCTCAAACAGATACGCAGTATTTT. Protein sequence: CASSDSQTDTQYF.

This clone was counted a few times. This chain joins TRBV7-3 and TRBJ1-2, with D possibly TRBD1 on 6 matching bases. Trimming cost V 2 bases and J 8 bases, with 15 bases left between them. Germline V gene lookup returns CDR1 SGHTA and CDR2 FQGTGA. CDR3 length equals 14 residues. Here the CDR3 reads CASSLDAGDGGYTF. The DNA for the CDR3 is TGTGCCAGCAGCTTAGACGCAGGGGATGGGGGCTACACCTTC.

The chain combines TRBV4-2 with TRBJ2-2; D is undetermined. CDR1 and CDR2 (germline): LGHNA, YNFKEQ. The germline V and J ends were trimmed by 1 base and 0 bases, with 12 bases remaining between them. This CDR3 region has 17 residues. The DNA for the CDR3 is TGTGCCAGCAGCCAAGCATTGGTAACATCGAACACCGGGGAGCTGTTTTTT. Translating gives CASSQALVTSNTGELFF.

The V call is TRBV9, the J call TRBJ2-5; D remains unclear. Germline V gives CDR1 SGDLS, CDR2 YYNGEE. With 0 bases removed from V and 5 bases from J, the gap between germline ends came to 11 bases. CDR3 length: 14 amino acids. CDR3 DNA sequence: TGTGCCAGCAGCGTAGGTGTATCCGGGGAGACCCAGTACTTC. Translated: CASSVGVSGETQYF.

The genes are TRBV23-1 and TRBJ2-2, with D possibly matching TRBD1 (6 bases). TRBV23-1 is an ORF; its function is uncertain. The V gene lost 4 bases and the J gene lost 1 base, with 25 bases spanning the gap. The CDR3 has 20 amino acids. The CDR3 spells CASSRLGGNRPERNTGELFF. CDR3 DNA: TGCGCCAGCAGTCGCCTAGGGGGTAACCGCCCGGAAAGGAACACCGGGGAGCTGTTTTTT.

The CDR3 loop is CASSSPGTSGSEEQYF. The CDR3, as DNA: TGTGCCAGCAGTTCCCCCGGGACTAGCGGGAGTGAGGAGCAGTACTTC. The chain uses TRBV27 and TRBJ2-7; 14 positions agree with TRBD2. Germline assignment: CDR1 MNHEY and CDR2 SMNVEV (reference sequence). The junction had 9 bases not matched to a gene; V was cut back by 4 bases and J by 7 bases. This CDR3 has 16 amino acids.

The rearrangement uses TRBV27 and TRBJ1-2, with D hard to call. CDR3 size: 15 residues. Trimming took 5 bases from V and 4 from J, leaving 17 bases between them. CDR1 and CDR2 from the germline V gene are MNHEY and SMNVEV (reference sequence). CDR3: CASSARHQAGYGYTF. Here the CDR3 DNA reads TGTGCCAGCAGTGCCCGACACCAAGCAGGCTATGGCTACACCTTC.

This clone was picked up one time. V and J are TRBV10-2 and TRBJ1-2; TRBD1 agrees at 10 bases. The ends lost 5 bases at V and 10 bases at J; junction bases unmatched: 10. The germline CDR1 and CDR2 sequences are WSHSY and SAAADI. The CDR3 has 14 amino acids. CDR3 in DNA: TGCGCCAGCAGTTCTACCGGACAGGGGGGGACCTACACCTTC. It is translated as CASSSTGQGGTYTF.

This chain joins TRBV27 and TRBJ2-7, with 7 bases matching TRBD2. V was clipped by 1 base and J by 0 bases; unmatched bases: 3. The CDR3 spans 15 residues. Germline lookup yields CDR1 MNHEY and CDR2 SMNVEV (reference sequence). The DNA of the CDR3 is TGTGCCAGCAGTTTATTACCGGGAGGCTCCTACGAGCAGTACTTC. Amino acid sequence: CASSLLPGGSYEQYF.

The J gene is TRBJ2-1, the V gene TRBV19; 7 nucleotides line up with TRBD1. CDR3 length: 13 residues. J was trimmed by 2 bases and V by 6 bases; bases with no gene match: 1. The germline V gene encodes CDR1 LNHDA and CDR2 SQIVND (reference sequence). The CDR3 sequence: CASRDRPYNEQFF. The CDR3 coding sequence is TGTGCCAGTAGGGACAGGCCCTACAATGAGCAGTTCTTC.

This clone was recorded a few times. The chain employs TRBV28 and TRBJ2-7; 7 nucleotides match TRBD1. Germline CDR1 and CDR2: MDHEN and SYDVKM. J lost 4 bases, V lost 4 bases, and 4 bases had no gene match. The length of the CDR3 is 13 residues. The CDR3, as DNA: TGTGCCAGCAGTTCCTTGGACAGGTACGAGCAGTACTTC. Its protein is CASSSLDRYEQYF.

As concerns this clone: Other DNA sequences in the sample encode the same CDR3. This chain joins TRBV28 and TRBJ2-7; D ambiguous. The V gene lost 3 bases and the J gene lost 0 bases, with 3 bases spanning the gap. This CDR3 comprises 12 residues. Per the germline V gene, CDR1 is MDHEN and CDR2 is SYDVKM. The CDR3 reads CASSFSSYEQYF. CDR3 in DNA: TGTGCCAGCAGTTTTAGCTCCTACGAGCAGTACTTC.

This chain joins TRBV2 and TRBJ2-7; 9 nucleotides align to TRBD1. The ends lost 2 bases at V and 2 bases at J; junction bases unmatched: 7. The CDR3 has 16 amino acids. Germline CDR1 and CDR2: SNHLY and FYNNEI. CDR3 loop: CASSELGTGLTYEQYF. CDR3 nucleotides: TGTGCCAGCAGTGAATTGGGGACAGGGTTAACCTACGAGCAGTACTTC.

This chain joins TRBV4-1 and TRBJ1-1, with D maybe TRBD1 (5 bases). The CDR3 is made up of 14 amino acids. Trimming cost V 6 bases and J 7 bases, with 18 bases left between them. CDR1 and CDR2 from the germline V gene are MGHRA and YSYEKL. In DNA, the CDR3 is TGCGCCAGCAGTCCCGGGGGGACGGGAAATGAAGCTTTCTTT. This translates into CASSPGGTGNEAFF.

CDR3 region: CASSVGPEGSEAFF. The CDR3 region has the DNA TGTGCCAGCAGCGTCGGCCCGGAGGGATCTGAAGCTTTCTTT. V gene TRBV9 combines with J gene TRBJ1-1; D is unclear. V was trimmed by 2 bases and J by 6 bases, leaving 14 bases between them. CDR3 size: 14 residues. Germline V gene data show CDR1 as SGDLS and CDR2 as YYNGEE.

The chain has TRBV27 and TRBJ2-5; D gene uncertain. The CDR3 runs to 14 residues. CDR1 MNHEY and CDR2 SMNVEV come from the germline V gene (reference sequence). V was trimmed by 2 bases and J by 2 bases, leaving 9 bases between them. CDR3 in DNA: TGTGCCAGCAGTTTAGGGCAGCTACAAGAGACCCAGTACTTC. Its translation: CASSLGQLQETQYF.

The CDR3 is CAWSSMTHTEAFF. For the CDR3, the DNA is TGTGCCTGGAGCAGTATGACACACACTGAAGCTTTCTTT. The J gene is TRBJ1-1, the V gene TRBV30; D not resolved. Germline CDR1 reads GTSNPN; CDR2 reads SVGIG (reference sequence). The V end was cut by 3 bases, the J end by 3 bases, with 11 bases between. The CDR3 sequence is 13 residues long.

With regard to this clone: A junction boundary mismatches the germline segment, possibly from a read error. The CDR3: CATSRRGSYEQYF. CDR3 coding DNA: TGTGCCACCAGTCGCCGGGGGTCCTACGAGCAGTACTTC. V and J are TRBV27 and TRBJ2-7; TRBD2 might be the D (6 bases). This CDR3 has 13 residues. Germline loops: CDR1 MNHEY, CDR2 SMNVEV (reference sequence).

CDR3 sequence (DNA): TGTGCCCTCCCCCAGACCGACTATTACAATCAGCCCCAGCATTTT. This encodes CALPQTDYYNQPQHF. The chain links TRBV7-7 to TRBJ1-5, with D hard to call. The germline V gene has CDR1 SSHAT and CDR2 FNYEAQ (reference sequence). The V end was cut by 11 bases, the J end by 3 bases, with 20 bases between. The CDR3 is 15 amino acids.

There are a few counts of this clone. This chain joins TRBV7-3 and TRBJ1-1; TRBD1 is a possible D gene (5 bases). Trimming cost V 5 bases and J 6 bases, with 16 bases left between them. The CDR3 has 14 residues. CDR1 is SGHTA and CDR2 is FQGTGA in the germline V gene. The CDR3: CASSPTRTSPEAFF. CDR3 bases: TGTGCCAGCAGCCCAACACGGACATCTCCTGAAGCTTTCTTT.

This clone occurred a few times. The J gene is TRBJ2-2, the V gene TRBV7-6; the match to TRBD2 covers 9 bases. J was trimmed by 5 bases and V by 5 bases; bases with no gene match: 6. The CDR3 is 15 amino acids. In germline, CDR1 is SGHVS, CDR2 FNYEAQ. The CDR3 loop is CASSRGGAGTGELFF. The CDR3 nucleotides are TGTGCCAGCAGCCGCGGGGGGGCGGGAACCGGGGAGCTGTTTTTT.

The chain carries TRBV10-3 and TRBJ1-5; tentative D call: TRBD1 (6 bases). Per the germline V gene, CDR1 is ENHRY and CDR2 is SYGVKD. The CDR3 is made up of 13 amino acids. V was cut by 8 bases and J by 4 bases, with 12 bases left in between. DNA for the CDR3: TGTGCCATCTCCGCAGGGGAGAATCAGCCCCAGCATTTT. Amino acids: CAISAGENQPQHF.

V usage is TRBV27 and J usage is TRBJ2-3; D may be TRBD1 (5 bases). Germline CDR1 MNHEY, CDR2 SMNVEV (reference sequence). The V end lost 8 bases, the J end lost 8 bases, and 14 bases lay between the germline ends. This CDR3 region has 12 residues. The CDR3 DNA reads as TGTGCCAGCCAGACTTTCGACAGTACGCAGTATTTT. Protein product: CASQTFDSTQYF.

This clone was recorded only once. The chain couples TRBV28 to TRBJ2-2; D unclear. The CDR3 length is 13 residues. Trimming shortened V by 3 bases and J by 5 bases, and 7 bases separated the two germline ends. CDR1 and CDR2 (germline): MDHEN, SYDVKM. DNA of the CDR3: TGTGCCAGCAGTTTCTCCCAGACCGGGGAGCTGTTTTTT. Protein product: CASSFSQTGELFF.

The J gene is TRBJ1-2, the V gene TRBV19, with D tentatively TRBD1 (6 bases). The CDR3 consists of 14 residues. Deletions cut 4 bases from V and 6 bases from J, with 15 bases between. CDR1 and CDR2 from the germline V gene are LNHDA and SQIVND (reference sequence). CDR3 region: CASSREQGIDGYTF. The CDR3 nucleotides are TGTGCCAGTAGTAGGGAACAGGGTATCGATGGCTACACCTTC.

This clone was picked up one time. The V and J genes are TRBV27 and TRBJ2-1; TRBD2 agrees at 8 bases. V lost 5 bases, J lost 8 bases, and 5 bases stayed unmatched. Germline assignment: CDR1 MNHEY and CDR2 SMNVEV (reference sequence). The CDR3 contains 13 residues. Here the CDR3 DNA reads TGTGCCAGCAGTAAGCGGGGGTCCCATGAGCAGTTCTTC. Amino acids: CASSKRGSHEQFF.

The rearrangement uses TRBV9 and TRBJ2-3; D perhaps matches TRBD2 (6 bases). Trimming took off 3 bases at V and 4 bases at J, with 15 bases between the two ends. Germline loops: CDR1 SGDLS, CDR2 YYNGEE. CDR3 length: 15 residues. The CDR3: CASSDTGTWADTQYF. In DNA, the CDR3 is TGTGCCAGCAGCGATACCGGGACTTGGGCAGATACGCAGTATTTT.